This T cell receptor (beta chain) was found in a study of OX40 agonist ivuxolimab in advanced cancers. The protocol was immunoSEQ multiplex PCR, while the TCRdb copy is restricted to in-frame clones and leaves out a portion. Here the sample spans tens of thousands of clones, around four fifths being singletons. This CDR3 has 15 residues. Germline-derived CDR1 and CDR2 are SGHNT and YYREEE (reference sequence). V shed 2 bases, J shed 5 bases, and the junction held 7 bases outside the gene matches. The genes are TRBV5-4 and TRBJ1-1; TRBD1 aligns across 9 bases. This material consisted of CD4+ or CD8+ T cells sorted from blood, taken in a trial of the OX40 agonist ivuxolimab. This sequence originates from an adult with an advanced solid tumor such as melanoma, head and neck, liver or kidney cancer. The CDR3 coding sequence is TGTGCCAGCAGCTTATCACAGGGGGCAAGGACTGAAGCTTTCTTT. As protein: CASSLSQGARTEAFF. The whole variable domain, remainder taken from reference TRBV5-4 and TRBJ1-1, is ETGVTQSPTHLIKTRGQQVTLRCSSQSGHNTVSWYQQALGQGPQFIFQYYREEENGRGNFPPRFSGLQFPNYSSELNVNALELDDSALYLCASSLSQGARTEAFFGQGTRLTVV.